What follows are 29 T cell receptor beta chains derived from one specimen sequenced in a study of glioma-infiltrating T cells after dendritic cell vaccination. The sample's time point: after dendritic cell vaccination, including at tumor progression/relapse. Using immunoSEQ multiplex PCR, the repertoire was profiled, and TCRdb retains in-frame clones only, with some absent. The sample shows approximately 50,000 clones, around nine tenths of them seen only once. The source was blood, collected after dendritic cell vaccination. The receptors were sampled from a human donor with glioblastoma.

This rearrangement joins TRBV5-6 to TRBJ2-5, with 9 bases matching TRBD2. The germline V gene has CDR1 SGHDT and CDR2 YYEEEE. The CDR3 has 14 amino acids. Trimming removed 2 bases from V and 4 bases from J; junction bases left unmatched: 3. CDR3 residues: CASSFSGSRETQYF. CDR3 sequence (DNA): TGTGCCAGCAGCTTTAGCGGGAGTAGAGAGACCCAGTACTTC.

This rearrangement joins TRBV27 to TRBJ1-1, with D perhaps TRBD1 (5 bases). CDR3 length: 15 amino acids. Germline V gene data show CDR1 as MNHEY and CDR2 as SMNVEV (reference sequence). V was clipped by 4 bases and J by 1 base, with 13 bases between them. The CDR3 nucleotides read TGTGCCAGCAGTTCTTTTGACAGACAGAACACTGAAGCTTTCTTT. This translates into CASSSFDRQNTEAFF.

The V gene is TRBV7-6, the J gene TRBJ1-3; 8 bases line up with TRBD1. CDR1 and CDR2 from the germline V gene are SGHVS and FNYEAQ. The CDR3 runs 16 residues. V dropped 5 bases and J dropped 0; count of bases not matched to a gene: 6. The CDR3 DNA reads TGTGCCAGCAGCGTGGGACAGGATAGCTCTGGAAACACCATATATTTT. The encoded protein is CASSVGQDSSGNTIYF.

The sample holds one count of this clone. This chain connects TRBV5-6 to TRBJ1-5; 8 bases map to TRBD1. Losses at the gene ends were 4 bases for V and 0 bases for J; bases not matched to a gene: 6. Per germline, CDR1 SGHDT and CDR2 YYEEEE. CDR3 length: 16 amino acids. DNA of the CDR3: TGTGCCAGCAGCCCCAACAGGGGGTATAGCAATCAGCCCCAGCATTTT. Protein product: CASSPNRGYSNQPQHF.

This clone has just one count. As DNA, the CDR3 is TGCGCCAGCAGCAGGCAACAGGGGGCGCTAGGGGGGACTGAAGCTTTCTTT. Residues: CASSRQQGALGGTEAFF. The genes are TRBV5-1 and TRBJ1-1; TRBD1 matches at 9 bases. CDR3 size: 17 residues. The germline V gene has CDR1 SGHRS and CDR2 YFSETQ. Losses at the gene ends were 4 bases for V and 5 bases for J; bases not matched to a gene: 15.

The rearrangement uses TRBV5-4 and TRBJ1-1; unclear D gene. This CDR3 comprises 17 residues. Trimming took 3 bases from V and 4 from J, leaving 22 bases between them. Germline V lookup: CDR1 SGHNT, CDR2 YYREEE (reference sequence). The CDR3 sequence: CASSSPSDRGVGTEAFF. The CDR3, as DNA: TGTGCCAGCAGCTCCCCGAGCGACCGGGGAGTGGGCACTGAAGCTTTCTTT.

The V gene is TRBV16, the J gene TRBJ2-1; a weak D match, TRBD1 (6 bases). Trimming removed 4 bases from V and 10 bases from J, with 23 bases in between. This CDR3 has 16 amino acids. Looked up from germline, CDR1 is KGHSY and CDR2 is FQNENV. This CDR3 is CASSLQGTRSGGEQFF. DNA of the CDR3: TGTGCCAGCAGCCTTCAGGGGACCCGAAGCGGTGGAGAGCAGTTCTTC.

The chain joins TRBV5-1 to TRBJ1-3; 7 positions match TRBD1. From germline, CDR1 is SGHRS and CDR2 YFSETQ. Trimming cost V 4 bases and J 2 bases; bases outside gene matches: 9. This CDR3 has 16 amino acids. The CDR3 here is CASSQRQGLTGNTIYF. Written as DNA, the CDR3 is TGCGCCAGCAGCCAGAGACAGGGTTTAACTGGAAACACCATATATTTT. Supplemented by reference TRBV5-1 and TRBJ1-3, the full variable domain reads KAGVTQTPRYLIKTRGQQVTLSCSPISGHRSVSWYQQTPGQGLQFLFEYFSETQRNKGNFPGRFSGRQFSNSRSEMNVSTLELGDSALYLCASSQRQGLTGNTIYFGEGSWLTVV.

This clone was seen just once. The chain recombines TRBV4-1 with TRBJ2-5, with 7 bases that match TRBD2. The CDR3 loop spans 15 amino acids. Per the germline V gene, CDR1 is MGHRA and CDR2 is YSYEKL. V was pared by 1 base and J by 5 bases, with 7 bases of the junction left unmatched. CDR3 DNA sequence: TGCGCCAGCAGCCAAGTAGGCGGGAGTCGGGAGACCCAGTACTTC. Its protein product is CASSQVGGSRETQYF.

The chain joins TRBV2 to TRBJ1-5; D might be TRBD1 (6 bases). CDR1 and CDR2 (germline): SNHLY, FYNNEI. The V and J ends lost 0 bases and 2 bases respectively, with 8 bases between them. This CDR3 region has 15 residues. CDR3 DNA: TGTGCCAGCAGTGAAGCAGCAGGGGGCAATCAGCCCCAGCATTTT. It codes for CASSEAAGGNQPQHF.

The V gene is TRBV27, the J gene TRBJ1-3; tentatively, D is TRBD1 (5 bases). The CDR3 runs to 16 residues. CDR1 is MNHEY, CDR2 SMNVEV, per germline (reference sequence). The V and J ends lost 8 bases and 0 bases respectively, with 17 bases between them. The CDR3 reads CASSPGHLLSGNTIYF. In DNA, the CDR3 is TGTGCCAGCTCTCCCGGACATCTTCTCTCTGGAAACACCATATATTTT.

The J gene is TRBJ1-5, the V gene TRBV23-1, with a tentative D call TRBD1 (5 bases). TRBV23-1 is an open reading frame whose function is uncertain. This CDR3 spans 17 amino acids. Trimming left V 6 bases short and J 1 base short, with 19 bases between. CDR3 nucleotides: TGCGCCAGCAGCCCTAACAAGCCCCGGGGGAGCAATCAGCCCCAGCATTTT. Translating it yields CASSPNKPRGSNQPQHF.

The chain uses TRBV19 and TRBJ1-3, with 7 bases fitting TRBD1. V dropped 6 bases and J dropped 1; count of bases not matched to a gene: 9. Per germline, CDR1 LNHDA and CDR2 SQIVND (reference sequence). This CDR3 spans 16 amino acids. CDR3 amino acids: CASSADRVGSGNTIYF. The CDR3 nucleotides are TGTGCCAGTAGCGCCGACAGGGTAGGATCTGGAAACACCATATATTTT. Full variable domain (rest looked up from reference TRBV19 and TRBJ1-3): DGGITQSPKYLFRKEGQNVTLSCEQNLNHDAMYWYRQDPGQGLRLIYYSQIVNDFQKGDIAEGYSVSREKKESFPLTVTSAQKNPTAFYLCASSADRVGSGNTIYFGEGSWLTVV.

The rearrangement links TRBV9 to TRBJ2-1, with 7 bases identical to TRBD2. The CDR3 spans 17 residues. Per the germline V gene, CDR1 is SGDLS and CDR2 is YYNGEE. The J segment lost 5 bases and the V segment lost 0 bases, leaving 11 bases of the junction unmatched. The CDR3 loop is CASSVGMASGGDNEQFF. CDR3 in DNA: TGTGCCAGCAGCGTAGGGATGGCTAGCGGAGGGGACAATGAGCAGTTCTTC.

The gene calls are TRBV11-3 and TRBJ2-7; D gene unclear. Germline assignment: CDR1 SGHNT and CDR2 YENEEA. CDR3 length: 12 residues. Trimming removed 2 bases from V and 2 bases from J, with 4 bases in between. The CDR3 DNA sequence: TGTGCCAGCAGCTTAACACCCTACGAGCAGTACTTC. Translation: CASSLTPYEQYF.

This chain uses TRBV6-4 with TRBJ2-4; D perhaps matches TRBD2 (5 bases). Trimming pared 2 bases from V and 0 bases from J, leaving 8 bases between. The CDR3 totals 15 residues. Germline loops: CDR1 MRHNA, CDR2 SNTAGT. This CDR3 reads CASSDGGRAKNIQYF. CDR3 coding DNA: TGTGCCAGCAGTGACGGTGGGAGAGCCAAAAACATTCAGTACTTC.

This chain joins TRBV7-2 and TRBJ2-7; maybe TRBD1 (5 bases). V was trimmed by 4 bases and J by 2 bases, leaving 12 bases between them. Germline V gives CDR1 SGHTA, CDR2 FQGNSA. CDR3 length: 14 residues. Here the CDR3 DNA reads TGTGCCAGCAGCTCAAGAAGACAGACCTACGAGCAGTACTTC. Amino acid sequence: CASSSRRQTYEQYF.

The V gene is TRBV14, the J gene TRBJ2-7, with D possibly being TRBD1 (6 bases). Germline V gives CDR1 SGHDN, CDR2 FVKESK. This CDR3 has 13 amino acids. V was clipped by 4 bases and J by 3 bases, with 10 bases between them. The CDR3 bases are TGTGCCAGCAGCCCCGGGACACACTACGAGCAGTACTTC. Amino acid sequence: CASSPGTHYEQYF.

This clone was seen a few times. This chain uses TRBV15 with TRBJ1-4, with D perhaps matching TRBD1 (5 bases). CDR3 size: 15 residues. Germline CDR1 is LNHNV and CDR2 is YYDKDF (reference sequence). The ends were cut back, 4 bases at V and 0 bases at J, with 9 bases in the middle. The CDR3 loop reads CATSTARATNEKLFF. As DNA, the CDR3 is TGTGCCACCAGCACCGCCAGGGCAACTAATGAAAAACTGTTTTTT.

This sequence joins TRBV5-3 and TRBJ2-7; 9 bases match TRBD2. TRBV5-3 is placed among ORFs of uncertain function. The CDR3 runs to 17 residues. Losses at the gene ends were 10 bases for V and 0 bases for J; bases not matched to a gene: 17. The CDR3 region has the DNA TGTGCCCCCCGCGTGTGGCGGGAGGGCCTGAACTCCTACGAGCAGTACTTC. Its translation: CAPRVWREGLNSYEQYF.

J is TRBJ2-2 and V is TRBV28; 12 nucleotides agree with TRBD2. The J segment lost 4 bases and the V segment lost 3 bases, leaving 9 bases of the junction unmatched. The CDR3 extends over 18 amino acids. Germline assignment: CDR1 MDHEN and CDR2 SYDVKM. The CDR3 nucleotides are TGTGCCAGCAGTTTTTTGGCTAGCGGGAGGGCCTCCACCGGGGAGCTGTTTTTT. Protein product: CASSFLASGRASTGELFF.

The gene calls are TRBV7-2 and TRBJ2-3, with TRBD2 identical over 13 bases. CDR1 and CDR2 from the germline V gene are SGHTA and FQGNSA. V lost 3 bases, J lost 4 bases, and 4 bases stayed unmatched. The CDR3 covers 16 residues. CDR3: CASSFGLAGVSDTQYF. The DNA of the CDR3 is TGTGCCAGCAGCTTCGGACTAGCGGGAGTTTCAGATACGCAGTATTTT.

Worth noting for this clone: This specimen includes other DNA sequences encoding the same CDR3. The rearrangement uses TRBV5-1 and TRBJ1-5; TRBD1 agrees at 8 bases. Germline CDR1 is SGHRS and CDR2 is YFSETQ. Unmatched junction bases numbered 1, after V lost 1 base and J lost 4 bases. The CDR3 is 14 amino acids. CDR3 nucleotides: TGCGCCAGCAGCTTGACAGGGGGTAATCAGCCCCAGCATTTT. This gives the protein CASSLTGGNQPQHF.

The chain has TRBV19 and TRBJ2-1; 8 bases agree with TRBD2. The CDR3 runs 15 residues. V was pared by 0 bases and J by 6 bases, with 4 bases of the junction left unmatched. Germline CDR1 is LNHDA and CDR2 is SQIVND (reference sequence). CDR3 amino acids: CASSIDGRASNEQFF. The CDR3 DNA reads as TGTGCCAGTAGTATAGACGGGAGGGCCTCCAATGAGCAGTTCTTC. The variable domain in full, with the rest retrieved from reference TRBV19 and TRBJ2-1, is DGGITQSPKYLFRKEGQNVTLSCEQNLNHDAMYWYRQDPGQGLRLIYYSQIVNDFQKGDIAEGYSVSREKKESFPLTVTSAQKNPTAFYLCASSIDGRASNEQFFGPGTRLTVL.

The chain uses TRBV7-2 and TRBJ2-7, with TRBD2 matching over 9 bases. The CDR3 is 15 amino acids. In germline, CDR1 is SGHTA, CDR2 FQGNSA. Unmatched junction bases numbered 5, after V lost 2 bases and J lost 3 bases. CDR3 bases: TGTGCCAGCAGCTTATATCGGACTAGCGACTACGAGCAGTACTTC. Translated: CASSLYRTSDYEQYF.

The chain carries TRBV5-1 and TRBJ2-6; D is unclear. V lost 0 bases to trimming and J lost 0 bases, with 7 bases between them. The CDR3 is 16 residues long. The germline CDR1 and CDR2 sequences are SGHRS and YFSETQ. In DNA form, the CDR3 reads TGCGCCAGCAGCTTGGACTTTTACTCTGGGGCCAACGTCCTGACTTTC. Translation gives CASSLDFYSGANVLTF.

The V gene is TRBV5-1, the J gene TRBJ2-7; D gene uncertain. The CDR3 has 13 residues. The germline V gene encodes CDR1 SGHRS and CDR2 YFSETQ. The V end was cut by 4 bases, the J end by 4 bases, with 12 bases between. CDR3 protein: CASSTGEAYEQYF. The CDR3 DNA reads as TGCGCCAGCAGCACCGGAGAAGCATACGAGCAGTACTTC.

The chain joins TRBV4-1 to TRBJ2-7, with 10 nucleotides matching TRBD2. CDR1 MGHRA and CDR2 YSYEKL come from the germline V gene. The CDR3 has 17 amino acids. The junction had 13 bases not matched to a gene; V was cut back by 1 base and J by 7 bases. The CDR3 coding sequence is TGCGCCAGCAGCCAAGGCGGGGGGCTAGCGGGAGAAGAGGAGCAGTACTTC. As protein: CASSQGGGLAGEEEQYF.

The chain links TRBV28 to TRBJ2-7; D perhaps matches TRBD1 (6 bases). Germline CDR1 reads MDHEN; CDR2 reads SYDVKM. The CDR3 has 13 amino acids. Trimming removed 7 bases from V and 5 bases from J, with 15 bases in between. The DNA of the CDR3 is TGTGCCAGCACCGCGACAGGTCGGGACGAGCAGTACTTC. Its protein is CASTATGRDEQYF.